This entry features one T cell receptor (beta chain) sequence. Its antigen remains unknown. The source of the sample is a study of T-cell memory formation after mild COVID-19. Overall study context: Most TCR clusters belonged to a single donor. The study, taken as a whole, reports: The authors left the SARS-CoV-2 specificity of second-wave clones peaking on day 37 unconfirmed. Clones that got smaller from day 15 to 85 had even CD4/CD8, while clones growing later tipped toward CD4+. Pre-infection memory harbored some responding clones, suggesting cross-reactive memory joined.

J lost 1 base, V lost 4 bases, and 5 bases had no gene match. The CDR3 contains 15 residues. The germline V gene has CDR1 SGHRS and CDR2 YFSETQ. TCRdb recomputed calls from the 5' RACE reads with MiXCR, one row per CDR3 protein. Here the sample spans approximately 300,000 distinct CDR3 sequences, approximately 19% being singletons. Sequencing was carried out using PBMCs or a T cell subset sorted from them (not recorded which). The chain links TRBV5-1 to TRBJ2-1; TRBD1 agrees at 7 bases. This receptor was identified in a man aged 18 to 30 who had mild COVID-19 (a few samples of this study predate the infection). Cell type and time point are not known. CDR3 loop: CASSTGQASYNEQFF. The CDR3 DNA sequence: TGCGCCAGCAGCACCGGACAGGCGTCCTACAATGAGCAGTTCTTC.